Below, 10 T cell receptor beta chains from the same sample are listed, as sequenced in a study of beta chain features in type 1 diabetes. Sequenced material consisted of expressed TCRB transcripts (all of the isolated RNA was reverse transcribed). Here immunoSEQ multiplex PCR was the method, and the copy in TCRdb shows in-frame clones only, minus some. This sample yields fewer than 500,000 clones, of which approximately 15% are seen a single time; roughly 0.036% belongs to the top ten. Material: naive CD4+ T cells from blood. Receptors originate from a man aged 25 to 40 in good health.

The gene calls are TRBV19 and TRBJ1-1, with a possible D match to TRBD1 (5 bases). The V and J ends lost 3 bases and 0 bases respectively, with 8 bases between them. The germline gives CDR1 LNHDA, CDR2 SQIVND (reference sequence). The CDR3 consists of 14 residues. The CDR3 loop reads CASSIRGMNTEAFF. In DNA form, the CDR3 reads TGTGCCAGTAGTATTCGGGGGATGAACACTGAAGCTTTCTTT.

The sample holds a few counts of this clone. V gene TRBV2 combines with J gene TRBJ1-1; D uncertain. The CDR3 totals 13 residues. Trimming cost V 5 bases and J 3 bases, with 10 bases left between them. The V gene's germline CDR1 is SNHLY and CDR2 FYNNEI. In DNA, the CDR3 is TGTGCCAGCAGTTCCGGGCCGTACACTGAAGCTTTCTTT. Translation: CASSSGPYTEAFF.

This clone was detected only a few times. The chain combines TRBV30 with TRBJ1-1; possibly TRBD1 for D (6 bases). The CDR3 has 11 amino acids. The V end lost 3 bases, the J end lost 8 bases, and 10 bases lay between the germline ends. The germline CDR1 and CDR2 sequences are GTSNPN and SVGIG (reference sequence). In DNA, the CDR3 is TGTGCCTGGAGCCGGACAGACGAAGCTTTCTTT. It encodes CAWSRTDEAFF.

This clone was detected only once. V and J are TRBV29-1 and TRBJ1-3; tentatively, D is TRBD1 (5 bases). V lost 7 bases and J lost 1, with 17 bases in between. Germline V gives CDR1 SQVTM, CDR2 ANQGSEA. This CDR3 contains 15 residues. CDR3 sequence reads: CSAVPPGGSGNTIYF. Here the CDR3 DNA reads TGCAGCGCCGTCCCCCCGGGGGGATCTGGAAACACCATATATTTT.

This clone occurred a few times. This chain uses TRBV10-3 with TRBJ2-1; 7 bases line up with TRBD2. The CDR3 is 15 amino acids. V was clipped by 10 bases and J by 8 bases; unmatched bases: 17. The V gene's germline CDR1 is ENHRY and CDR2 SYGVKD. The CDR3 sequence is CATAGLGGQFDEQFF. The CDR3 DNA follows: TGTGCCACAGCCGGGTTGGGAGGGCAATTCGATGAGCAGTTCTTC.

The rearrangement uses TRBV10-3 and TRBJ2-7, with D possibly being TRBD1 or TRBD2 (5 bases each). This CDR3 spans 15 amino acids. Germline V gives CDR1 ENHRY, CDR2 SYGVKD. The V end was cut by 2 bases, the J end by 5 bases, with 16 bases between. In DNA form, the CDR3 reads TGTGCCATCAGTGAGCGAGGGGCCAGGGAGAACGAGCAGTACTTC. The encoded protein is CAISERGARENEQYF.

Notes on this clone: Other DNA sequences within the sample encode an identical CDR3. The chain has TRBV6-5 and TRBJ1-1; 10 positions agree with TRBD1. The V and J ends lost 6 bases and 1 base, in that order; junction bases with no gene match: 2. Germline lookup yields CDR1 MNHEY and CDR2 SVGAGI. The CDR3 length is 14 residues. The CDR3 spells CASSRDRGNTEAFF. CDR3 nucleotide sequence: TGTGCCAGCAGCCGGGACAGGGGGAACACTGAAGCTTTCTTT.

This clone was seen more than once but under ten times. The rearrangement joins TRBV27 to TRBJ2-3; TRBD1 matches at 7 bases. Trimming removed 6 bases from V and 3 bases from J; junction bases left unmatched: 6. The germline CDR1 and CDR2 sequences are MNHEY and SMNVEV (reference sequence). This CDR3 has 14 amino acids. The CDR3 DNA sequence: TGTGCCAGCAGCTCCAGGGGGTGGACAGATACGCAGTATTTT. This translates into CASSSRGWTDTQYF.

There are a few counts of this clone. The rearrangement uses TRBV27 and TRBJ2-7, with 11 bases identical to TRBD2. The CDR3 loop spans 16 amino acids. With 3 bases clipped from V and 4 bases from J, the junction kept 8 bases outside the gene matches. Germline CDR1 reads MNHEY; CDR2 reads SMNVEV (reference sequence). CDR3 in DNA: TGTGCCAGCAGTTTCTCGACTAGCGGGGAGGCGTACGAGCAGTACTTC. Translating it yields CASSFSTSGEAYEQYF.

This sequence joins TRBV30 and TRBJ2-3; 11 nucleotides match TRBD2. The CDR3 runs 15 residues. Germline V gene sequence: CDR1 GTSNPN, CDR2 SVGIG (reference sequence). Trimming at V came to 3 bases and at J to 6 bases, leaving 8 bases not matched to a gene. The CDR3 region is CAWSPGTSGWDTQYF. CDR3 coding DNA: TGTGCCTGGAGCCCCGGGACTAGCGGTTGGGATACGCAGTATTTT.